The 24 T cell receptor beta chains presented below share a single source sample, sequenced in a study of blood T cell repertoires in COVID-19. Produced via immunoSEQ multiplex PCR; TCRdb's table is partial and in-frame only. The table shows about 170,000 clones, with about 85% occurring only once. Sequencing input: peripheral blood. The receptors were sampled from a man aged 55-75 years who had recovered from COVID-19.

The chain combines TRBV18 with TRBJ1-2; 10 positions match TRBD1. In germline, CDR1 is KGHSH, CDR2 LQKENI. The CDR3 loop spans 14 amino acids. The J segment lost 4 bases and the V segment lost 3 bases, leaving 2 bases of the junction unmatched. CDR3 nucleotides: TGTGCCAGCTCACCGGGACAGGGGTTCTATGGCTACACCTTC. Translated: CASSPGQGFYGYTF.

This sequence joins TRBV6-5 and TRBJ1-4; 7 bases agree with TRBD1. This CDR3 region has 14 residues. CDR1 is MNHEY and CDR2 is SVGAGI in the germline V gene. CDR3 nucleotides: TGTGTCTCCAAACCCAGGGGGGAGTCGGAAAAACTGTTTTTT. Protein product: CVSKPRGESEKLFF.

The chain links TRBV19 to TRBJ2-7; 8 nucleotides line up with TRBD1. V lost 3 bases and J lost 4; bases outside the gene matches: 5. CDR3 length: 14 residues. The germline V gene has CDR1 LNHDA and CDR2 SQIVND (reference sequence). The CDR3 DNA reads as TGTGCCAGTAGTATTGGACAGGGCCGATACGAGCAGTACTTC. The encoded protein is CASSIGQGRYEQYF.

J is TRBJ1-2 and V is TRBV6-5; D remains unclear. Germline values: CDR1 MNHEY, CDR2 SVGAGI. This CDR3 has 15 residues. Trimming shortened V by 2 bases and J by 6 bases, and 16 bases separated the two germline ends. The CDR3 region has the DNA TGTGCCAGCAGTTACCTCCCGGATGGGAGGGATGGCTACACCTTC. Its protein is CASSYLPDGRDGYTF.

This clone appeared a few times. The V and J genes are TRBV7-2 and TRBJ1-6, with D uncertain. Germline-derived CDR1 and CDR2 are SGHTA and FQGNSA. CDR3 length: 13 residues. V lost 2 bases and J 9 bases, leaving 8 bases between the germline ends. CDR3 sequence reads: CASSLQNLSPLHF. In DNA form, the CDR3 reads TGTGCCAGCAGCTTACAGAATCTTTCACCCCTCCACTTT.

V and J are TRBV15 and TRBJ1-5; tentative D call: TRBD1 (6 bases). This CDR3 spans 14 amino acids. V lost 3 bases to trimming and J lost 12 bases, with 18 bases between them. In germline, CDR1 is LNHNV, CDR2 YYDKDF (reference sequence). CDR3 DNA sequence: TGTGCCACCAGCAGTGGGGGGGCGGTGATTCTCCAGCATTTT. Its protein product is CATSSGGAVILQHF.

V gene TRBV5-1 combines with J gene TRBJ1-4; TRBD1 matches 12 bases. Unmatched junction bases numbered 13, after V lost 1 base and J lost 0 bases. The CDR3 length is 21 residues. CDR1 is SGHRS, CDR2 YFSETQ, per germline. CDR3 bases: TGCGCCAGCAGCTTGCGGGACAGGGGGCGCGGGCGAGTCGCAACTAATGAAAAACTGTTTTTT. Amino acid sequence: CASSLRDRGRGRVATNEKLFF.

The chain joins TRBV12-3 or TRBV12-4 to TRBJ2-3; a possible D gene is TRBD1 (6 bases). The V end lost 5 bases, the J end lost 2 bases, and 8 bases lay between the germline ends. CDR3 length equals 13 residues. CDR3 bases: TGTGCCAGCAGTGGACAGACCACAGATACGCAGTATTTT. This encodes CASSGQTTDTQYF.

This chain uses TRBV30 with TRBJ2-5, with 7 bases fitting TRBD2. Germline V gives CDR1 GTSNPN, CDR2 SVGIG (reference sequence). Trimming took 3 bases from V and 4 from J; bases not matched to a gene: 2. CDR3 length equals 12 residues. The CDR3, as DNA: TGTGCCTGGAGGGGCGGGGGAGAGACCCAGTACTTC. It yields the protein CAWRGGGETQYF.

This clone was recorded a few times. The gene calls are TRBV9 and TRBJ1-3, with TRBD1 matching 7 bases. The J segment lost 2 bases and the V segment lost 6 bases, leaving 2 bases of the junction unmatched. This CDR3 contains 13 residues. The V gene's germline CDR1 is SGDLS and CDR2 YYNGEE. The CDR3, as DNA: TGTGCCAGCAAGGGGGCGCCTGGAAACACCATATATTTT. Translation gives CASKGAPGNTIYF.

The V and J genes are TRBV13 and TRBJ2-7; 9 positions match TRBD2. V lost 3 bases to trimming and J lost 7 bases; unmatched junction nucleotides: 10. Germline lookup yields CDR1 PRHDT and CDR2 FYEKMQ (reference sequence). The CDR3 length is 15 residues. The CDR3 is CASSFLTSGPREQYF. Written as DNA, the CDR3 is TGTGCCAGCAGCTTCCTTACTAGCGGGCCCCGGGAGCAGTACTTC.

This chain links TRBV7-9 with TRBJ1-2, with D unresolved. CDR3 length equals 14 residues. Trimming cost V 7 bases and J 5 bases, with 17 bases left between them. The germline V gene has CDR1 SEHNR and CDR2 FQNEAQ (reference sequence). CDR3 amino acids: CASILPLGEYGYTF. Written as DNA, the CDR3 is TGTGCCAGCATCCTCCCCTTGGGAGAATATGGCTACACCTTC.

This CDR3 reads CASSFPNREQYF. The DNA of the CDR3 is TGTGCCAGCAGTTTCCCTAATCGGGAGCAGTACTTC. The chain couples TRBV12-3 or TRBV12-4 to TRBJ2-7, with unresolved D. CDR3 size: 12 residues. The V end lost 3 bases, the J end lost 7 bases, and 10 bases lay between the germline ends.

The chain's CDR3 is CASSRDRNTEAFF. DNA of the CDR3: TGTGCCAGCAGTAGGGACAGGAACACTGAAGCTTTCTTT. V and J are TRBV6-4 and TRBJ1-1; 7 nucleotides agree with TRBD1. The V segment lost 5 bases and the J segment 1 base; nucleotides outside the gene matches: 1. Germline-derived CDR1 and CDR2 are MRHNA and SNTAGT. The CDR3 is 13 residues long.

This clone turned up a few times. The rearrangement links TRBV5-6 to TRBJ1-2; D is possibly TRBD1 (6 bases). V was trimmed by 0 bases and J by 4 bases, leaving 10 bases between them. The CDR3 loop spans 14 amino acids. Germline V gene data show CDR1 as SGHDT and CDR2 as YYEEEE. Here the CDR3 DNA reads TGTGCCAGCAGCTTGGTTTGGACAGCCTATGGCTACACCTTC. This translates into CASSLVWTAYGYTF.

This chain joins TRBV3-1 (or the pseudogene TRBV3-2) and TRBJ1-3; weak D call: TRBD1 (6 bases). The CDR3 consists of 15 residues. Trimming took off 2 bases at V and 9 bases at J, with 17 bases between the two ends. CDR1 is LGHDT, CDR2 YNNKEL, per germline (reference sequence). The CDR3 reads CASSQPEGHSPTIYF. Written as DNA, the CDR3 is TGTGCCAGCAGCCAACCAGAGGGACATTCGCCCACCATATATTTT.

J is TRBJ1-5 and V is TRBV30; TRBD1 aligns across 9 bases. Germline assignment: CDR1 GTSNPN and CDR2 SVGIG (reference sequence). This CDR3 contains 15 residues. V gave up 2 bases and J gave up 4 bases; unmatched junction bases: 6. CDR3 amino acids: CAWSRRTGANQPQHF. The CDR3 DNA sequence: TGTGCCTGGAGTAGAAGGACAGGGGCGAATCAGCCCCAGCATTTT.

This sequence joins TRBV19 and TRBJ2-2; TRBD2 might be the D (6 bases). Per the germline V gene, CDR1 is LNHDA and CDR2 is SQIVND (reference sequence). CDR3 size: 15 residues. Trimming took 4 bases from V and 4 from J, leaving 13 bases between them. Here the CDR3 DNA reads TGTGCCAGTAGTACGGGGGAGGAAAGCACCGGGGAGCTGTTTTTT. Translation gives CASSTGEESTGELFF.

This clone was seen a single time. This sequence joins TRBV5-1 and TRBJ2-2; 7 nucleotides line up with TRBD1. CDR3 length equals 18 residues. Germline CDR1 is SGHRS and CDR2 is YFSETQ. The trim removed 4 bases at V and 0 bases at J, leaving 12 bases unmatched. Written as DNA, the CDR3 is TGCGCCAGCAGCCTGGGGCCTTCCGGGACAGCGAACACCGGGGAGCTGTTTTTT. This codes for CASSLGPSGTANTGELFF.

The V and J genes are TRBV7-2 and TRBJ1-2; a weak D match, TRBD1 (6 bases). V was cut by 5 bases and J by 0 bases, with 13 bases left in between. Germline CDR1 and CDR2: SGHTA and FQGNSA. The CDR3 runs to 15 residues. The CDR3 sequence is CASSPGDRSNYGYTF. CDR3 bases: TGTGCCAGCAGCCCAGGAGACAGGTCTAACTATGGCTACACCTTC.

The chain combines TRBV28 with TRBJ1-5, with TRBD1 as a possible D gene (5 bases). Between the trimmed V and J ends, which lost 3 bases and 4 bases, there was a span of 13 bases. CDR1 and CDR2 from the germline V gene are MDHEN and SYDVKM. CDR3 size: 15 residues. CDR3 nucleotide sequence: TGTGCCAGCAGTTTGGGGGGGGGAGATAATCAGCCCCAGCATTTT. This sequence encodes CASSLGGGDNQPQHF.

The chain is built from TRBV19 and TRBJ1-1, with D perhaps matching TRBD1 (6 bases). The CDR3 is made up of 14 amino acids. Per the germline V gene, CDR1 is LNHDA and CDR2 is SQIVND (reference sequence). The germline V and J ends were trimmed by 9 bases and 2 bases, with 16 bases remaining between them. The CDR3 DNA reads TGTGCCAGGTATTACAGGGATAATAACACTGAAGCTTTCTTT. This gives the protein CARYYRDNNTEAFF.

This sequence joins TRBV7-2 and TRBJ2-1; TRBD1 agrees at 9 bases. V gave up 1 base and J gave up 6 bases; unmatched junction bases: 4. Germline assignment: CDR1 SGHTA and CDR2 FQGNSA. There are 15 residues in the CDR3. This CDR3 reads CASSLGKTGGNEQFF. The CDR3, as DNA: TGTGCCAGCAGCTTAGGGAAGACAGGGGGCAATGAGCAGTTCTTC. The full variable domain, completed using reference TRBV7-2 and TRBJ2-1, is GAGVSQSPSNKVTEKGKDVELRCDPISGHTALYWYRQSLGQGLEFLIYFQGNSAPDKSGLPSDRFSAERTGGSVSTLTIQRTQQEDSAVYLCASSLGKTGGNEQFFGPGTRLTVL.

The CDR3 reads CASSLMGLAGGREQFF. In DNA, the CDR3 is TGTGCCAGCAGCTTAATGGGACTAGCGGGGGGACGCGAGCAGTTCTTC. The V and J genes are TRBV11-1 and TRBJ2-1, with 15 positions matching TRBD2. The germline gives CDR1 SGHAT, CDR2 FQDESV (reference sequence). This CDR3 region has 16 residues. J was trimmed by 10 bases and V by 2 bases; bases with no gene match: 6.